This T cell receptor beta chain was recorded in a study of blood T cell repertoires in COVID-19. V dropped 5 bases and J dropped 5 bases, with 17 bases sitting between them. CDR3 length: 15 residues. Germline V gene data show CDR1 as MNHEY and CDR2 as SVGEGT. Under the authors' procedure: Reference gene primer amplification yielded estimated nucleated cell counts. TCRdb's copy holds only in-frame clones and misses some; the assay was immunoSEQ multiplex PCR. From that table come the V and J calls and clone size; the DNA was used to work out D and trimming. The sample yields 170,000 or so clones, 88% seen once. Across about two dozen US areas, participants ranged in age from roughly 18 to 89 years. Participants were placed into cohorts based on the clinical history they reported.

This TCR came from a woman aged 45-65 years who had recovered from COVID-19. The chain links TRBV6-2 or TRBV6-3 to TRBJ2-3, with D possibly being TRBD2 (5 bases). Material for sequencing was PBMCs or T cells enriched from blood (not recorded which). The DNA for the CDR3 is TGTGCCAGCAGTGCTGGATCCCGGGCGGGAGATACGCAGTATTTT. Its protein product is CASSAGSRAGDTQYF.